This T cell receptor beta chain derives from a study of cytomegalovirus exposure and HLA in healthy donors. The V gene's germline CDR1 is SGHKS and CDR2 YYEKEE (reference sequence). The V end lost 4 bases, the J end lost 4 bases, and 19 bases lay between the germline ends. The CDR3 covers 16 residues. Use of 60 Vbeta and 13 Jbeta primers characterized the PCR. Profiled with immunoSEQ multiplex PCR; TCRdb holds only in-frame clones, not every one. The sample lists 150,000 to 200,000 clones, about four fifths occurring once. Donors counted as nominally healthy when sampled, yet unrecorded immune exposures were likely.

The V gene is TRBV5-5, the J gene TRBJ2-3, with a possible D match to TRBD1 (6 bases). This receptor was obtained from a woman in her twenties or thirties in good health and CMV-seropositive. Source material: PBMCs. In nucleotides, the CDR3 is TGTGCCAGCAGCCCCGAGGGACAAGGCCCCTCAGATACGCAGTATTTT. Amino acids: CASSPEGQGPSDTQYF. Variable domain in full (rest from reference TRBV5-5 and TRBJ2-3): DAGVTQSPTHLIKTRGQQVTLRCSPISGHKSVSWYQQVLGQGPQFIFQYYEKEERGRGNFPDRFSARQFPNYSSELNVNALLLGDSALYLCASSPEGQGPSDTQYFGPGTRLTVL.